These T cell receptor beta chains were read from a single sample in a study of cytomegalovirus exposure and HLA in healthy donors. Here immunoSEQ multiplex PCR was the method, and the copy in TCRdb shows in-frame clones only, minus some. Found here are fewer than 250,000 clones, about 85% of them singletons; the top ten hold about 10%. Material for sequencing was PBMCs. The source is a woman in her fifties or sixties in good health and CMV-seropositive. The CDR3 runs from the conserved cysteine through the conserved F or W. The size entry is marked missing in some rows and otherwise reads once, few, many or a size class.

clone size	V gene	J gene	CDR3 protein
NA	TRBV30	TRBJ2-5	CAWSGGLGQETQYF
once	TRBV9	TRBJ2-1	CASSPRPGTYNEQFF
few	TRBV5-6	TRBJ1-2	CASSPDTGSLTGYTF
NA	TRBV5-4	TRBJ2-2	CASSLDLDSSNTGELFF
NA	TRBV4-1	TRBJ1-6	CASSQDSRANSPLHF
NA	TRBV28	TRBJ1-2	CASSSFLAERQGTNYGYTF
NA	TRBV7-9	TRBJ2-3	CASSLVLWEAGTDTQYF
NA	TRBV5-4	TRBJ2-1	CASSHQAYNEQFF
NA	TRBV18	TRBJ1-2	CASSPSMAYGYTF
NA	TRBV13	TRBJ1-4	CASSRDRAGEKLFF
NA	TRBV4-1	TRBJ2-1	CASRRSGGPGNEQFF
NA	TRBV12-2	TRBJ2-2	CASRPGPVDRGLANAKGELFF
NA	TRBV6-1	TRBJ1-6	CATRQETNSPLHF
NA	TRBV5-4	TRBJ2-1	CASNHRTSGGHNEQFF
NA	TRBV7-2	TRBJ2-3	CASSLELAGRVDTQYF
NA	TRBV7-9	TRBJ1-2	CSSSLSRGYGYTF
NA	TRBV4-2	TRBJ1-2	CASSRNGAAGYTF
NA	TRBV30	TRBJ2-2	CAWSGGVAGELFF
few	TRBV5-6	TRBJ1-1	CASSPGGLSFAEAFF
NA	TRBV29-1	TRBJ2-5	CSVVGGGTQYF
once	TRBV7-2	TRBJ2-3	CASSLTSGGAEDTQYF
NA	TRBV4-1	TRBJ2-5	CASSHPGGGAVQETQYF
NA	TRBV5-1	TRBJ1-6	CASSLGQTYNSPLHF
NA	TRBV19	TRBJ2-1	CASAAGQVSYNEQFF
few	TRBV7-6	TRBJ1-1	CASSLGGVTEAFF
NA	TRBV12-5	TRBJ1-4	CASGAGTANEKLFF
NA	TRBV29-1	TRBJ2-3	CSVEDLLLAGGADTQYF
NA	TRBV5-1	TRBJ2-2	CASSLIGQANTGELFF
few	TRBV6-5	TRBJ1-1	CASSFVTGTRNTEAFF
NA	TRBV30	TRBJ2-2	CAWARGSTGELFF
NA	TRBV4-3	TRBJ2-2	CASSQVTGNTGELFF
NA	TRBV7-9	TRBJ1-4	CASSFREPTNEKLFF
NA	TRBV6-4	TRBJ2-3	CASSLNSGGAEDTQYF
once	TRBV25-1	TRBJ1-5	CASSDRDGRNQPQHF
NA	TRBV7-6	TRBJ2-5	CASSGAGDQETQYF
NA	TRBV11-1	TRBJ2-7	CASSPRPGLAGGPSYEQYF
NA	TRBV5-1	TRBJ1-2	CASSSDSGGRSYGYTF
NA	TRBV30	TRBJ1-3	CAWTSGNTIYF
NA	TRBV6-5	TRBJ1-2	CASSPTGIIVGYTF
NA	TRBV14	TRBJ2-5	CASSPPGLAGGYYQETQYF
NA	TRBV30	TRBJ1-2	CAWSQWGRVGDTF
NA	TRBV6-5	TRBJ1-2	CASSPDRFEGAGYTF
NA	TRBV7-6	TRBJ1-6	CASSLVAGTGTLSPLHF
once	TRBV6-5	TRBJ1-1	CASSYGATGGFAEAFF
NA	TRBV6-6	TRBJ1-2	CASSSDSNYGYTF